One and the same sample provided the 22 T cell receptor beta chains below, sequenced in a study of cytomegalovirus exposure and HLA in healthy donors. The PCR made use of 60 Vbeta and 13 Jbeta primers. Clones were read by immunoSEQ multiplex PCR, and TCRdb kept only the in-frame ones, dropping some. The sample lists around 140,000 clones, approximately 63% occurring once. Sequences were obtained from PBMCs. The receptor set was obtained from a woman aged 55-69 years in good health and CMV-seropositive.

The J gene is TRBJ2-5, the V gene TRBV4-1; possibly TRBD2 for D (6 bases). Germline-derived CDR1 and CDR2 are MGHRA and YSYEKL. CDR3 length: 14 residues. V lost 2 bases, J lost 5 bases, and 12 bases lay in between. CDR3 amino acids: CASSQPLGGETQYF. The CDR3 nucleotides read TGCGCCAGCAGCCAACCACTAGGAGGGGAGACCCAGTACTTC.

The V and J genes are TRBV28 and TRBJ2-7; D not resolved. This CDR3 spans 12 amino acids. Looked up from germline, CDR1 is MDHEN and CDR2 is SYDVKM. With 1 base removed from V and 6 bases from J, the gap between germline ends came to 7 bases. CDR3 in amino acids: CASSLLGGEQYF. The CDR3 DNA follows: TGTGCCAGCAGTTTATTAGGCGGCGAGCAGTACTTC.

This clone was counted between two and nine times. V and J are TRBV19 and TRBJ2-1; 15 nucleotides line up with TRBD2. The CDR3 covers 15 residues. Germline CDR1 reads LNHDA; CDR2 reads SQIVND (reference sequence). V was pared by 6 bases and J by 10 bases, with 7 bases of the junction left unmatched. The CDR3 DNA sequence: TGTGCCAGTAGGCCGGGACTAGCGGGAGGCGGGGAGCAGTTCTTC. Residues: CASRPGLAGGGEQFF.

V usage is TRBV5-1 and J usage is TRBJ2-3; possible D gene TRBD2, 6 bases. This CDR3 comprises 16 residues. CDR1 and CDR2 (germline): SGHRS, YFSETQ. The V and J ends lost 1 base and 0 bases respectively, with 12 bases between them. CDR3 coding DNA: TGCGCCAGCAGCTTGTCGGGCGGAGGGAGCACAGATACGCAGTATTTT. This encodes CASSLSGGGSTDTQYF.

The gene calls are TRBV27 and TRBJ2-7, with a weak D call TRBD1 (5 bases). Germline CDR1 is MNHEY and CDR2 is SMNVEV (reference sequence). The length of the CDR3 is 16 residues. V shed 2 bases and J shed 2 bases, with 16 bases lying between them. CDR3 bases: TGTGCCAGCAGTTTAAGGGTTCCCAGGGATCCCTACGAGCAGTACTTC. Translating it yields CASSLRVPRDPYEQYF.

The rearrangement joins TRBV28 to TRBJ2-1, with 14 bases matching TRBD2. V dropped 3 bases and J dropped 7; count of bases not matched to a gene: 8. This CDR3 has 17 amino acids. Germline-derived CDR1 and CDR2 are MDHEN and SYDVKM. CDR3 region: CASSFAGLAGVGNEQFF. In DNA, the CDR3 is TGTGCCAGCAGTTTTGCGGGACTAGCGGGAGTGGGAAATGAGCAGTTCTTC.

This clone was recorded a few times. The chain links TRBV4-1 to TRBJ1-2, with 8 bases matching TRBD1. The germline V gene encodes CDR1 MGHRA and CDR2 YSYEKL. With V trimmed by 3 bases and J by 8 bases, 11 bases remained unmatched. This CDR3 contains 15 residues. This chain's CDR3 is CASSHPGTGRGGYTF. CDR3 sequence (DNA): TGCGCCAGCAGCCACCCCGGGACAGGTAGAGGCGGCTACACCTTC.

The table lists this clone with a count of one. This sequence joins TRBV13 and TRBJ2-1; 13 nucleotides agree with TRBD2. V was pared by 4 bases and J by 0 bases, with 6 bases of the junction left unmatched. Germline CDR1 reads PRHDT; CDR2 reads FYEKMQ (reference sequence). This CDR3 is built from 18 residues. The CDR3 reads CASSSFRTSGSSYNEQFF. The DNA of the CDR3 is TGTGCCAGCAGCTCCTTCCGGACTAGCGGGAGCTCCTACAATGAGCAGTTCTTC.

This rearrangement joins TRBV5-4 to TRBJ2-7; 9 positions agree with TRBD1. The CDR3 contains 14 residues. Trimming took 4 bases from V and 6 from J; bases not matched to a gene: 8. In germline, CDR1 is SGHNT, CDR2 YYREEE (reference sequence). CDR3 loop: CASSTPGTGPEQYF. Here the CDR3 DNA reads TGTGCCAGCAGCACGCCCGGGACAGGGCCCGAGCAGTACTTC.

In its sample, this clone was seen a few times. This chain connects TRBV10-3 to TRBJ1-5; D is ambiguous. This CDR3 region has 15 residues. V lost 2 bases and J 0 bases, leaving 8 bases between the germline ends. CDR1 ENHRY and CDR2 SYGVKD come from the germline V gene. The CDR3 here is CAISEAAGSNQPQHF. In DNA form, the CDR3 reads TGTGCCATCAGTGAGGCGGCGGGTAGCAATCAGCCCCAGCATTTT.

J is TRBJ2-1 and V is TRBV10-3, with 7 nucleotides matching TRBD2. Germline-derived CDR1 and CDR2 are ENHRY and SYGVKD. V dropped 4 bases and J dropped 8; count of bases not matched to a gene: 8. There are 14 residues in the CDR3. The CDR3 bases are TGTGCCATCAGTGCCCGACGCGGGGGAGATGAGCAGTTCTTC. This codes for CAISARRGGDEQFF.

The V and J genes are TRBV5-4 and TRBJ1-3, with 11 positions matching TRBD1. This CDR3 has 17 residues. Germline CDR1 reads SGHNT; CDR2 reads YYREEE (reference sequence). V shed 4 bases, J shed 3 bases, and the junction held 9 bases outside the gene matches. CDR3 region: CASSIGGQGVVGNTIYF. In DNA form, the CDR3 reads TGTGCCAGCAGCATCGGGGGACAGGGGGTAGTTGGAAACACCATATATTTT.

The chain recombines TRBV5-1 with TRBJ1-3, with TRBD1 matching 7 bases. The germline gives CDR1 SGHRS, CDR2 YFSETQ. This CDR3 has 16 residues. Trimming took 2 bases from V and 4 from J; bases not matched to a gene: 9. The chain's CDR3 is CASSFTNRGSGNTIYF. The CDR3 DNA reads as TGCGCCAGCAGCTTTACCAACAGGGGTTCCGGAAACACCATATATTTT.

V and J are TRBV7-9 and TRBJ1-5; 7 bases are a match to TRBD1. V gave up 1 base and J gave up 4 bases; unmatched junction bases: 1. This CDR3 region has 14 residues. CDR1 and CDR2 (germline): SEHNR, FQNEAQ (reference sequence). The CDR3 spells CASSLDRGNQPQHF. CDR3 nucleotides: TGTGCCAGCAGCTTAGACAGGGGAAATCAGCCCCAGCATTTT.

This rearrangement joins TRBV6-5 to TRBJ2-5, with 8 bases matching TRBD2. V gave up 5 bases and J gave up 5 bases; unmatched junction bases: 7. The germline CDR1 and CDR2 sequences are MNHEY and SVGAGI. This CDR3 spans 14 amino acids. CDR3 amino acids: CASSTRTSFETQYF. CDR3 bases: TGTGCCAGCAGTACAAGGACTAGCTTTGAGACCCAGTACTTC.

The chain recombines TRBV28 with TRBJ1-2; D gene uncertain. Germline V gene data show CDR1 as MDHEN and CDR2 as SYDVKM. The CDR3 extends over 15 amino acids. Trimming removed 5 bases from V and 1 base from J, with 14 bases in between. DNA of the CDR3: TGTGCCAGCAGTCTACCCCGGGGTTATAACTATGGCTACACCTTC. This translates into CASSLPRGYNYGYTF.

V is TRBV29-1 and J is TRBJ1-1, with D perhaps matching TRBD1 (5 bases). The germline gives CDR1 SQVTM, CDR2 ANQGSEA. V dropped 8 bases and J dropped 1 base, with 14 bases sitting between them. The CDR3 length is 13 residues. The CDR3 loop is CSWRGSGNTEAFF. The CDR3 DNA is TGCAGCTGGCGGGGGTCGGGGAACACTGAAGCTTTCTTT.

The V gene is TRBV27, the J gene TRBJ1-1; D remains unclear. Germline CDR1 is MNHEY and CDR2 is SMNVEV (reference sequence). The V and J ends lost 5 bases and 3 bases respectively, with 13 bases between them. The CDR3 is made up of 14 amino acids. The CDR3 here is CASSPRAGYTEAFF. CDR3 DNA sequence: TGTGCCAGCAGTCCAAGGGCGGGGTACACTGAAGCTTTCTTT.

This clone showed up just once. The V gene is TRBV21-1, the J gene TRBJ2-7; the table's D call of TRBD2 was not tested on the DNA. TRBV21-1 is reported as a pseudogene. The CDR3 is 13 residues long. The CDR3 spells CASSKRVSYEQYF. The CDR3 region has the DNA TGTGCCAGCAGCAAACGGGTGTCCTACGAGCAGTACTTC.

V usage is TRBV5-6 and J usage is TRBJ2-4; 7 nucleotides line up with TRBD2. The trim removed 0 bases at V and 9 bases at J, leaving 6 bases unmatched. This CDR3 is 14 amino acids long. The germline gives CDR1 SGHDT, CDR2 YYEEEE. CDR3 protein: CASSLGETGGIQYF. DNA for the CDR3: TGTGCCAGCAGCTTGGGGGAAACGGGGGGCATTCAGTACTTC. The full variable domain, in which reference TRBV5-6 and TRBJ2-4 provide the parts outside the CDR3, is DAGVTQSPTHLIKTRGQQVTLRCSPKSGHDTVSWYQQALGQGPQFIFQYYEEEERQRGNFPDRFSGHQFPNYSSELNVNALLLGDSALYLCASSLGETGGIQYFGAGTRLSVL.

The gene calls are TRBV10-3 and TRBJ1-5; 7 bases match TRBD1. CDR3 length: 13 residues. With 5 bases clipped from V and 4 bases from J, the junction kept 2 bases outside the gene matches. Germline CDR1 and CDR2: ENHRY and SYGVKD. DNA for the CDR3: TGTGCCATCAGTCAGACAGGGAATCAGCCCCAGCATTTT. It specifies CAISQTGNQPQHF.

The rearrangement joins TRBV28 to TRBJ1-2; 7 bases are shared with TRBD1. Germline CDR1 and CDR2: MDHEN and SYDVKM. The CDR3 runs to 15 residues. The V gene end was trimmed by 7 bases and the J gene end by 4 bases; junction bases not matched to a gene: 12. This chain's CDR3 is CASTPLRAGGYGYTF. The CDR3, as DNA: TGTGCCAGCACCCCCCTAAGGGCAGGGGGCTATGGCTACACCTTC.